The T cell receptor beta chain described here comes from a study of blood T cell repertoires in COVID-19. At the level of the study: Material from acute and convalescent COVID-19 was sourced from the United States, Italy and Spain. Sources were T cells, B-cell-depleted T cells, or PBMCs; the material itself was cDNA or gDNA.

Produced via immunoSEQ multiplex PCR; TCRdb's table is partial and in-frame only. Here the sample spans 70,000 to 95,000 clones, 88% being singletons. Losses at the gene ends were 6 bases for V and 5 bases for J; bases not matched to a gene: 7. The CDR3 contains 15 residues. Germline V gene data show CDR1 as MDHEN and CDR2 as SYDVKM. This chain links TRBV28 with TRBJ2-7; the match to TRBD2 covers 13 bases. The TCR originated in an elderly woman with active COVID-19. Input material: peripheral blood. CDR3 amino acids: CASSFGLAGVHEQYF. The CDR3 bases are TGTGCCAGCAGCTTTGGACTAGCGGGAGTCCACGAGCAGTACTTC.